Sequencing of this T cell receptor beta chain was carried out in a study of blood T cells in healthy people across ages. Study outcomes and limitations: A strong correlation was seen between TCR beta diversity and naive T cell percentage. Higher diversity and more naive CD4+ cells were features of long-lived donors, compared to aged donors. Significant beta diversity loss was already apparent by age around 40, declining roughly linearly.

As regards this clonotype: Its target is unknown.

Each donor's blood draw was roughly 10 milliliters of peripheral blood. Primers used in a second PCR of about 6 to 11 cycles were a sample-barcoded 5' primer and a J-beta primer mix. TCRdb fed the 5' RACE reads into MiXCR, producing one record per CDR3 protein. This repertoire shows fewer than 2,000,000 distinct CDR3 sequences, approximately 40% found once; its top ten account for about 21%. V lost 6 bases to trimming and J lost 0 bases; unmatched junction nucleotides: 14. The CDR3 runs to 18 residues. Germline-derived CDR1 and CDR2 are SGHRS and YFSETQ. The chain uses TRBV5-1 and TRBJ2-3, with TRBD2 matching over 9 bases. The specimen was blood. This TCR came from a human donor in good health. The CDR3 here is CASTVWVASGVSTDTQYF. The CDR3 bases are TGCGCCAGCACCGTCTGGGTGGCTAGCGGGGTTAGCACAGATACGCAGTATTTT.